The present TCR beta chain was sequenced within a study of T cell changes during pregnancy in multiple sclerosis. Sequencing used immunoSEQ multiplex PCR; TCRdb keeps in-frame clones, though not all of them. The sample lists about 38,000 clones, 80% to 95% seen once, with roughly 5% in the top ten. Germline CDR1 is SQVTM and CDR2 is ANQGSEA. This CDR3 is built from 13 residues. The V and J ends lost 7 bases and 4 bases, in that order; junction bases with no gene match: 9. J is TRBJ1-1 and V is TRBV29-1; 7 nucleotides match TRBD1. The sample consisted of CD8+ T cells from peripheral blood mononuclear cells, taken in the third trimester of pregnancy. The receptor was derived from a female donor with multiple sclerosis, enrolled in a pregnancy study. CDR3 nucleotide sequence: TGCAGCGCCGGGGGACAGACGTTCACTGAAGCTTTCTTT. Residues: CSAGGQTFTEAFF.